This is a list of T cell receptor beta chains from one sample in a study of blood T cell repertoires in COVID-19. TCRdb keeps only in-frame clones here, not all; method: immunoSEQ multiplex PCR. The sample consists of over 100,000 clones, nearly 70% of them appearing once. Sequenced material: peripheral blood. These receptors originate from a woman in her 70s with acute or convalescent COVID-19. CDR3s include the opening cysteine and the closing phenylalanine or tryptophan. The D gene is left open where the match is weak. Rows may omit the clone size; those that give it use once, few, many or a size class.

j_call: TRBJ1-1
d_call: .
clone_size: .
v_call: TRBV10-3
cdr3_nt: TGTGCCATCAGTGGTACGGGTACTGAAGCTTTCTTT
cdr3_aa: CAISGTGTEAFF

j_call: TRBJ1-5
d_call: .
clone_size: .
v_call: TRBV5-1
cdr3_nt: TGCGCCAGCAGCTTGGGAACTAATCAGCCCCAGCATTTT
cdr3_aa: CASSLGTNQPQHF

j_call: TRBJ2-2
d_call: TRBD2
clone_size: .
v_call: TRBV28
cdr3_nt: TGTGCCAGCGTTTCGGGGGGGCCTTCGAACACCGGGGAGCTGTTTTTT
cdr3_aa: CASVSGGPSNTGELFF

j_call: TRBJ2-3
d_call: .
clone_size: .
v_call: TRBV20-1
cdr3_nt: TGCAGTGCTGTGAGCGTCGATACGCAGTATTTT
cdr3_aa: CSAVSVDTQYF

j_call: TRBJ2-7
d_call: TRBD1
clone_size: .
v_call: TRBV5-1
cdr3_nt: TGCGCCAGCAGCTCAGGCACACAGGGGAACGAGCAGTACTTC
cdr3_aa: CASSSGTQGNEQYF

j_call: TRBJ1-5
d_call: .
clone_size: .
v_call: TRBV4-2
cdr3_nt: TGTGCCAGCAGCCAAGATTCAGGGAGGGTAGGTCAGCCCCAGCATTTT
cdr3_aa: CASSQDSGRVGQPQHF

j_call: TRBJ2-3
d_call: TRBD1
clone_size: many
v_call: TRBV30
cdr3_nt: TGTGCCTGGAGTGGAAGACAGGGGTCAAGAGATACGCAGTATTTT
cdr3_aa: CAWSGRQGSRDTQYF

j_call: TRBJ1-5
d_call: TRBD1
clone_size: .
v_call: TRBV12-5
cdr3_nt: TGTGCTAGTTCCGGTAGGGGGCCCAATCAGCCCCAGCATTTT
cdr3_aa: CASSGRGPNQPQHF

j_call: TRBJ2-1
d_call: TRBD2
clone_size: few
v_call: TRBV4-2
cdr3_nt: TGTGCCAGCAGCCAAGTCAGCGGGGGGGACTACAATGAGCAGTTCTTC
cdr3_aa: CASSQVSGGDYNEQFF

j_call: TRBJ2-1
d_call: .
clone_size: .
v_call: TRBV2
cdr3_nt: TGTGCCAGCAGACTCGGACTCTCCTACAATGAGCAGTTCTTC
cdr3_aa: CASRLGLSYNEQFF

j_call: TRBJ1-2
d_call: .
clone_size: few
v_call: TRBV19
cdr3_nt: TGTGCCAGTAGTCCCCAGAGTGGAGTCTATGGCTACACCTTC
cdr3_aa: CASSPQSGVYGYTF

j_call: TRBJ2-1
d_call: TRBD2
clone_size: .
v_call: TRBV6-1
cdr3_nt: TGTGCCAGCAGTGAACGGCGGGGGAATGAGCAGTTCTTC
cdr3_aa: CASSERRGNEQFF

j_call: TRBJ2-5
d_call: TRBD2
clone_size: .
v_call: TRBV7-2
cdr3_nt: TGTGCCAGCAGCCCGGGAGGGGGAGGAGAGACCCAGTACTTC
cdr3_aa: CASSPGGGGETQYF

j_call: TRBJ2-3
d_call: TRBD2
clone_size: .
v_call: TRBV27
cdr3_nt: TGTGCCAGCAGTTTGGGGATGCCCCTGACTAGCGGGAGGGTTACAGATACGCAGTATTTT
cdr3_aa: CASSLGMPLTSGRVTDTQYF

j_call: TRBJ2-7
d_call: TRBD2
clone_size: .
v_call: TRBV27
cdr3_nt: TGTGCCAGCAGTACTAGCGGGAGCTACGAGCAGTACTTC
cdr3_aa: CASSTSGSYEQYF

j_call: TRBJ2-1
d_call: TRBD1
clone_size: .
v_call: TRBV5-1
cdr3_nt: TGCGCCAGCAGCCCGACAGGGGGTAGCTCCTACAATGAGCAGTTCTTC
cdr3_aa: CASSPTGGSSYNEQFF

j_call: TRBJ2-7
d_call: TRBD1
clone_size: once
v_call: TRBV15
cdr3_nt: TGTGCCACCAGCAGGGGAGACAGGGATTCCGAGCAGTACTTC
cdr3_aa: CATSRGDRDSEQYF

j_call: TRBJ1-2
d_call: TRBD1
clone_size: .
v_call: TRBV11-2
cdr3_nt: TGTGCCAGCAGCCCCTCAGGGGGAAACTATGGCTACACCTTC
cdr3_aa: CASSPSGGNYGYTF

j_call: TRBJ2-2
d_call: TRBD1
clone_size: .
v_call: TRBV5-1
cdr3_nt: TGCGCCAGCAGCTTGCTGTTACAGGGGATGAACACCGGGGAGCTGTTTTTT
cdr3_aa: CASSLLLQGMNTGELFF

j_call: TRBJ2-5
d_call: .
clone_size: few
v_call: TRBV15
cdr3_nt: TGTGCCACCAGCAGACGTGGGGGGGGGCGTCTCGAGACCCAGTACTTC
cdr3_aa: CATSRRGGGRLETQYF

j_call: TRBJ2-1
d_call: TRBD1
clone_size: few
v_call: TRBV7-6
cdr3_nt: TGTGCCAGCAGTACCGGGACAGGGAATGAGCAGTTCTTC
cdr3_aa: CASSTGTGNEQFF

j_call: TRBJ1-4
d_call: TRBD1
clone_size: .
v_call: TRBV11-2
cdr3_nt: TGTGCCAGCAGCTTAGGACAGGGTGAAAAACTGTTTTTT
cdr3_aa: CASSLGQGEKLFF

j_call: TRBJ2-3
d_call: TRBD2
clone_size: few
v_call: TRBV3-1/TRBV3-2
cdr3_nt: TGTGCCAGCAGCCCGGTAGGGACTAGCGGGAGAACGCAGTATTTT
cdr3_aa: CASSPVGTSGRTQYF

j_call: TRBJ2-5
d_call: TRBD2
clone_size: .
v_call: TRBV9
cdr3_nt: TGTGCCAGCAGCGTAGGGCTAGCGGGGGCCGGGGAGACCCAGTACTTC
cdr3_aa: CASSVGLAGAGETQYF

j_call: TRBJ2-7
d_call: TRBD2
clone_size: .
v_call: TRBV29-1
cdr3_nt: TGCAGCGTTGTATTTCGCGGGAGTATTCAGTACGAGCAGTACTTC
cdr3_aa: CSVVFRGSIQYEQYF

j_call: TRBJ2-3
d_call: TRBD2
clone_size: .
v_call: TRBV3-1/TRBV3-2
cdr3_nt: TGTGCCAGCAGCCAAGATCAACGGACTAGCGGGAGTGCCCCCACCGTCACAGATACGCAGTATTTT
cdr3_aa: CASSQDQRTSGSAPTVTDTQYF

j_call: TRBJ2-1
d_call: .
clone_size: few
v_call: TRBV2
cdr3_nt: TGTGCCAGTCTGGGTCCGGGGGCCTACAATGAGCAGTTCTTC
cdr3_aa: CASLGPGAYNEQFF

j_call: TRBJ2-1
d_call: .
clone_size: .
v_call: TRBV2
cdr3_nt: TGTGCCAAAAGCCGGGGTTATTCCAATGAGCAGTTCTTC
cdr3_aa: CAKSRGYSNEQFF

j_call: TRBJ1-3
d_call: .
clone_size: .
v_call: TRBV7-8
cdr3_nt: TGTGCCAGCAGCCCCGGAGGGGCTGGAAACACCATATATTTT
cdr3_aa: CASSPGGAGNTIYF

j_call: TRBJ2-2
d_call: .
clone_size: .
v_call: TRBV3-1/TRBV3-2
cdr3_nt: TGTGCCAGCAGCCAACTCACCGGGGAGCTGTTTTTT
cdr3_aa: CASSQLTGELFF

j_call: TRBJ1-2
d_call: TRBD1
clone_size: .
v_call: TRBV19
cdr3_nt: TGTGCCAGCACTCGGACAGGGACGCATGGCTACACCTTC
cdr3_aa: CASTRTGTHGYTF

j_call: TRBJ1-4
d_call: TRBD1
clone_size: many
v_call: TRBV6-5
cdr3_nt: TGTGCCAGCAGTTACCAGGGGGTGGGTGAAAAACTGTTTTTT
cdr3_aa: CASSYQGVGEKLFF

j_call: TRBJ2-7
d_call: TRBD2
clone_size: .
v_call: TRBV20-1
cdr3_nt: TGCAGTGCTAGTGGTACGGGAGGGAGGCTGTACGAGCAGTACTTC
cdr3_aa: CSASGTGGRLYEQYF

j_call: TRBJ2-3
d_call: .
clone_size: once
v_call: TRBV3-1/TRBV3-2
cdr3_nt: TGTGCCAGCAGCCAAGATCCTTATTCGTATATTACGCAGTATTTT
cdr3_aa: CASSQDPYSYITQYF

j_call: TRBJ2-7
d_call: .
clone_size: few
v_call: TRBV14
cdr3_nt: TGTGCCAGCAGCCAAGCCCTCAGGGGAGCGCAGTACTTC
cdr3_aa: CASSQALRGAQYF

j_call: TRBJ2-5
d_call: TRBD2
clone_size: .
v_call: TRBV29-1
cdr3_nt: TGCAGCGTTGAAGGGGGGAGGCGGACTAGCGGGAGCAGAGGAGAGACCCAGTACTTC
cdr3_aa: CSVEGGRRTSGSRGETQYF

j_call: TRBJ2-1
d_call: .
clone_size: .
v_call: TRBV5-1
cdr3_nt: TGCGCCAGCAGCTTGAGAGAAAGCGGAACCTACAATGAGCAGTTCTTC
cdr3_aa: CASSLRESGTYNEQFF

j_call: TRBJ2-1
d_call: .
clone_size: .
v_call: TRBV7-6
cdr3_nt: TGTGCCAGCAGCTTAATGCGGGGGCCCTACAATGAGCAGTTCTTC
cdr3_aa: CASSLMRGPYNEQFF

j_call: TRBJ2-3
d_call: TRBD2
clone_size: few
v_call: TRBV2
cdr3_nt: TGTGCCAGCAGCTTGGGCGGGAGCGGCACAGATACGCAGTATTTT
cdr3_aa: CASSLGGSGTDTQYF

j_call: TRBJ2-6
d_call: .
clone_size: .
v_call: TRBV4-1
cdr3_nt: TGCGCCAGCAGCCTCAGACCCTTGGAGGGTACTGGGGCCAACGTCCTGACTTTC
cdr3_aa: CASSLRPLEGTGANVLTF

j_call: TRBJ2-3
d_call: .
clone_size: .
v_call: TRBV5-1
cdr3_nt: TGCGCCAGCAGCTTGGACGGGAAGGGGGAAGATACGCAGTATTTT
cdr3_aa: CASSLDGKGEDTQYF

j_call: TRBJ1-3
d_call: .
clone_size: .
v_call: TRBV5-5
cdr3_nt: TGTGCCAGCAGCCGACAAGGAAGCTCTGGAAACACCATATATTTT
cdr3_aa: CASSRQGSSGNTIYF

j_call: TRBJ2-5
d_call: TRBD1
clone_size: few
v_call: TRBV18
cdr3_nt: TGTGCCAGCTCGGACAGGGACGGGGAGACCCAGTACTTC
cdr3_aa: CASSDRDGETQYF

j_call: TRBJ2-1
d_call: TRBD2
clone_size: .
v_call: TRBV5-6
cdr3_nt: TGTGCCAGCAGCTTATTCGGCGGGGGGCTCGCCGGTGAGCAGTTCTTC
cdr3_aa: CASSLFGGGLAGEQFF

j_call: TRBJ1-2
d_call: .
clone_size: .
v_call: TRBV21-1
cdr3_nt: TGTGCCAGCAGCAAGGGGGCGGAAGGACAGAAGCGCTACACCTTC
cdr3_aa: CASSKGAEGQKRYTF

j_call: TRBJ2-7
d_call: TRBD2
clone_size: .
v_call: TRBV3-1/TRBV3-2
cdr3_nt: TGTGCCAGCAGCGTTAGCGGGAGCTCCTACGAGCAGTACTTC
cdr3_aa: CASSVSGSSYEQYF

j_call: TRBJ2-3
d_call: .
clone_size: once
v_call: TRBV4-1
cdr3_nt: TGCGCCAGCAGCCAAGAAACACCAGATACGCAGTATTTT
cdr3_aa: CASSQETPDTQYF

j_call: TRBJ2-1
d_call: .
clone_size: .
v_call: TRBV12-3/TRBV12-4
cdr3_nt: TGTGCCAGCAGCCTCTACAATGAGCAGTTCTTC
cdr3_aa: CASSLYNEQFF

j_call: TRBJ1-2
d_call: TRBD1
clone_size: .
v_call: TRBV5-4
cdr3_nt: TGTGCCAGCAGCTTTTGGACAGGGGCCAACTATGGCTACACCTTC
cdr3_aa: CASSFWTGANYGYTF

j_call: TRBJ1-1
d_call: .
clone_size: .
v_call: TRBV4-3
cdr3_nt: TGCGCCAGCAGCCACCGATGGGAGGGAGGGAACACTGAAGCTTTCTTT
cdr3_aa: CASSHRWEGGNTEAFF

j_call: TRBJ1-4
d_call: TRBD1
clone_size: .
v_call: TRBV5-8
cdr3_nt: TGTGCCAGCAGCTTGAGGGCAGGGGGCATTCGTGAAAAACTGTTTTTT
cdr3_aa: CASSLRAGGIREKLFF

j_call: TRBJ1-6
d_call: .
clone_size: .
v_call: TRBV21-1
cdr3_nt: TGTGCCAGCAGCAACAGGGCCCAGAGCTCCTATAATTCACCCCTCCACTTT
cdr3_aa: CASSNRAQSSYNSPLHF